The 27 T cell receptor beta chains listed next were all sequenced from one sample in a study of identifying expanded T cells in peripheral blood. Method: immunoSEQ multiplex PCR; TCRdb's copy keeps in-frame clones and lacks some. The profile shows about 63,000 clones, about 85% of them singletons. The sample taken for sequencing was blood. These receptors originate from a person aged 18 to 70 in good health.

The genes are TRBV27 and TRBJ2-2, with 8 bases identical to TRBD2. This CDR3 spans 16 amino acids. V shed 5 bases and J 4 bases; nucleotides not matched to a gene: 9. Germline-derived CDR1 and CDR2 are MNHEY and SMNVEV (reference sequence). CDR3 sequence: CASSRSGSTPTGELFF. CDR3 DNA: TGTGCCAGCAGTCGCAGCGGGAGTACGCCCACCGGGGAGCTGTTTTTT.

V usage is TRBV19 and J usage is TRBJ2-3, with TRBD2 matching 11 bases. Looked up from germline, CDR1 is LNHDA and CDR2 is SQIVND (reference sequence). The trim removed 3 bases at V and 3 bases at J, leaving 2 bases unmatched. CDR3 length equals 15 residues. The CDR3, as DNA: TGTGCCAGTAGTATGGCTAGCGGGGGGACAGATACGCAGTATTTT. As protein: CASSMASGGTDTQYF.

This clone was counted once. CDR3 sequence reads: CASSTRPTHEQYV. The CDR3 DNA is TGTGCCAGCAGTACTCGCCCTACCCACGAGCAGTACGTC. The chain employs TRBV6-6 and TRBJ2-7; D remains unclear. The germline V gene has CDR1 MNHNY and CDR2 SVGAGI (reference sequence). This CDR3 has 13 amino acids. Trimming removed 5 bases at V and 5 bases at J, with 13 bases between.

This chain joins TRBV5-1 and TRBJ2-2, with 12 bases fitting TRBD2. Germline V gene data show CDR1 as SGHRS and CDR2 as YFSETQ. The CDR3 sequence is 18 residues long. Unmatched junction bases numbered 9, after V lost 5 bases and J lost 1 base. DNA of the CDR3: TGCGCCAGCAGGCAAAGACTAGCGGGGGACTTGAACACCGGGGAGCTGTTTTTT. Its translation is CASRQRLAGDLNTGELFF.

This chain joins TRBV6-5 and TRBJ2-7; no clear D. From germline, CDR1 is MNHEY and CDR2 SVGAGI. The CDR3 has 13 amino acids. Trimming took off 0 bases at V and 3 bases at J, with 6 bases between the two ends. CDR3 DNA: TGTGCCAGCAGTTACTCGAATAACTACGAGCAGTACTTC. Amino acids: CASSYSNNYEQYF.

This chain joins TRBV4-1 and TRBJ2-3, with 11 bases lining up with TRBD1. The germline V gene has CDR1 MGHRA and CDR2 YSYEKL. V lost 1 base to trimming and J lost 3 bases; unmatched junction nucleotides: 6. CDR3 length: 17 amino acids. As DNA, the CDR3 is TGCGCCAGCAGCCAAGTTAGTGGACAGGGGGCTACAGATACGCAGTATTTT. Its translation is CASSQVSGQGATDTQYF.

The chain recombines TRBV7-9 with TRBJ2-3; the match to TRBD2 covers 8 bases. V shed 2 bases and J 6 bases; nucleotides not matched to a gene: 10. The CDR3 covers 16 residues. From germline, CDR1 is SEHNR and CDR2 FQNEAQ (reference sequence). CDR3 protein: CASSLSASGRYDTQYF. CDR3 sequence (DNA): TGTGCCAGCAGCTTATCGGCTAGCGGGCGCTACGATACGCAGTATTTT.

In DNA form, the CDR3 reads TGTGCCAGCTCAATACGTGAAGGTGGTGAAAAACTGTTTTTT. This gives the protein CASSIREGGEKLFF. The chain links TRBV6-6 to TRBJ1-4; no definite D call. Trimming shortened V by 8 bases and J by 7 bases, and 17 bases separated the two germline ends. This CDR3 has 14 amino acids. Germline-derived CDR1 and CDR2 are MNHNY and SVGAGI (reference sequence).

J is TRBJ1-1 and V is TRBV5-5, with D tentatively TRBD1 (5 bases). Trimming cost V 5 bases and J 4 bases, with 9 bases left between them. The CDR3 length is 12 residues. Germline V CDR1 and CDR2: SGHKS, YYEKEE (reference sequence). This CDR3 reads CASSLQVTEAFF. The CDR3 region has the DNA TGTGCCAGCAGTCTACAGGTCACTGAAGCTTTCTTT.

The chain recombines TRBV5-4 with TRBJ2-3; the D gene is possibly TRBD1 (6 bases). V was clipped by 9 bases and J by 4 bases, with 15 bases between them. The CDR3 totals 13 residues. The V gene's germline CDR1 is SGHNT and CDR2 YYREEE (reference sequence). The CDR3 protein is CATEGVSADTQYF. CDR3 coding DNA: TGTGCCACCGAGGGGGTAAGCGCAGATACGCAGTATTTT.

Only a few counts were recorded for this clone. The DNA of the CDR3 is TGTGCCAGCAGCCCCGAGGATAGCGGCACCTACAATGAGCAGTTCTTC. Translation gives CASSPEDSGTYNEQFF. The rearrangement uses TRBV21-1 and TRBJ2-1; no DNA check was done on the table's D call, TRBD2. TRBV21-1 is a pseudogene locus. This CDR3 region has 16 residues.

The V call is TRBV19, the J call TRBJ2-7, with TRBD1 matching over 9 bases. V shed 4 bases and J 6 bases; nucleotides not matched to a gene: 16. Germline V CDR1 and CDR2: LNHDA, SQIVND (reference sequence). The CDR3 totals 17 residues. The CDR3 DNA sequence: TGTGCCAGTAGTACCGTTTACCGGGACAGGGAACAGCTCGAGCAGTACTTC. This encodes CASSTVYRDREQLEQYF.

With regard to this clone: Being one base from a much bigger clone, this may be a read error. The chain couples TRBV14 to TRBJ1-4; TRBD1 might be the D (5 bases). Germline CDR1 SGHDN, CDR2 FVKESK. V was pared by 0 bases and J by 8 bases, with 25 bases between. The CDR3 is 19 residues long. Here the CDR3 DNA reads TGTGCCAGCAGCCAAGATGGGGGAAGGGCGGGCGGGCTGGGAGAAAAACTGTTTTTT. It encodes CASSQDGGRAGGLGEKLFF.

The V and J genes are TRBV2 and TRBJ1-1, with 7 bases lining up with TRBD1. The V gene end was trimmed by 5 bases and the J gene end by 1 base; junction bases not matched to a gene: 7. The CDR3 totals 15 residues. Germline CDR1 and CDR2: SNHLY and FYNNEI. The CDR3: CASSLRRGRNTEAFF. Written as DNA, the CDR3 is TGTGCCAGCAGTTTAAGGAGGGGGCGGAACACTGAAGCTTTCTTT.

V and J are TRBV7-6 and TRBJ2-3; 11 bases match TRBD1. Germline trimming cut 0 bases from V and 7 bases from J; bases unmatched to any gene: 9. In germline, CDR1 is SGHVS, CDR2 FNYEAQ. The CDR3 runs to 17 residues. CDR3 in DNA: TGTGCCAGCAGCTTAGCGGTGGGACAGGGGGTGCTCAATACGCAGTATTTT. The encoded protein is CASSLAVGQGVLNTQYF.

The chain has TRBV18 and TRBJ2-1; D is possibly TRBD2 (6 bases). Germline V CDR1 and CDR2: KGHSH, LQKENI. The CDR3 has 15 amino acids. Trimming took 3 bases from V and 0 from J, leaving 9 bases between them. As DNA, the CDR3 is TGTGCCAGCTCACCGGGGGGACCCTCCTACAATGAGCAGTTCTTC. The encoded protein is CASSPGGPSYNEQFF.

This clone has a count of ten or more. The CDR3 nucleotides are TGTGCCAGCAGCTTAGAGGGACAGGGGAGTGATACCTTC. Translated, it gives CASSLEGQGSDTF. The chain joins TRBV7-8 to TRBJ1-2, with 10 bases that match TRBD1. Looked up from germline, CDR1 is SGHVS and CDR2 is FQNEAQ. The CDR3 is made up of 13 amino acids. V was pared by 1 base and J by 14 bases, with 7 bases of the junction left unmatched.

This clone was detected once. The chain uses TRBV6-1 and TRBJ2-5; D may be TRBD1 (5 bases). Germline V lookup: CDR1 MNHNS, CDR2 SASEGT. V gave up 4 bases and J gave up 2 bases, with 11 bases separating them. The length of the CDR3 is 14 residues. The CDR3 coding sequence is TGTGCCAGCAGTGTGGCAGGGCCTCAAGAGACCCAGTACTTC. Translated: CASSVAGPQETQYF.

This clone has just one count. A much larger clone lies one base from this, so it may be a read error. Different DNA sequences within this sample yield the same CDR3. This chain uses TRBV5-1 with TRBJ1-2; 7 bases agree with TRBD1. The trim removed 3 bases at V and 2 bases at J, leaving 16 bases unmatched. The CDR3 is 18 residues long. The V gene's germline CDR1 is SGHRS and CDR2 YFSETQ. The CDR3 is CASSSLNRGRGTNYGYTF. The CDR3 nucleotides read TGCGCCAGCAGCTCTCTTAACAGGGGACGTGGAACGAACTATGGCTACACCTTC.

J is TRBJ1-1 and V is TRBV27, with no clear D. V was trimmed by 5 bases and J by 0 bases, leaving 10 bases between them. Germline V lookup: CDR1 MNHEY, CDR2 SMNVEV (reference sequence). CDR3 length: 14 residues. The CDR3 loop reads CASSTSTVNTEAFF. The CDR3 coding sequence is TGTGCCAGCAGTACCTCGACGGTGAACACTGAAGCTTTCTTT.

The chain combines TRBV19 with TRBJ1-6; TRBD1 matches at 7 bases. Germline trimming cut 6 bases from V and 7 bases from J; bases unmatched to any gene: 9. This CDR3 contains 15 residues. Germline loops: CDR1 LNHDA, CDR2 SQIVND (reference sequence). Here the CDR3 reads CASSRLGTENSPLHF. In DNA, the CDR3 is TGTGCCAGTAGCCGACTAGGGACAGAGAATTCACCCCTCCACTTT.

V usage is TRBV19 and J usage is TRBJ2-7; 10 positions match TRBD1. Looked up from germline, CDR1 is LNHDA and CDR2 is SQIVND (reference sequence). With 5 bases clipped from V and 5 bases from J, the junction kept 18 bases outside the gene matches. This CDR3 spans 18 amino acids. This CDR3 is CASSLSPPGQGLKNEQYF. The CDR3 bases are TGTGCCAGTAGTCTTAGTCCACCGGGACAGGGGCTAAAGAACGAGCAGTACTTC.

CDR3 DNA: TGTGCCAGCAGCCTCCTTTCGGGCGAACGAGATACGCAGTATTTT. Protein: CASSLLSGERDTQYF. This sequence joins TRBV7-6 and TRBJ2-3; D remains ambiguous. The germline CDR1 and CDR2 sequences are SGHVS and FNYEAQ. V lost 5 bases, J lost 5 bases, and 17 bases lay in between. The CDR3 covers 15 residues.

The chain couples TRBV19 to TRBJ1-3; weak D call: TRBD1 (5 bases). The CDR3 is made up of 15 amino acids. V lost 3 bases to trimming and J lost 0 bases, with 9 bases between them. Germline CDR1 and CDR2: LNHDA and SQIVND (reference sequence). The CDR3 sequence: CASSITRGSGNTIYF. The CDR3 DNA is TGTGCCAGTAGTATTACGAGGGGCTCTGGAAACACCATATATTTT.

The V gene is TRBV30, the J gene TRBJ1-2; 7 positions agree with TRBD1. The CDR3 covers 13 residues. Germline V CDR1 and CDR2: GTSNPN, SVGIG (reference sequence). Trimming removed 8 bases from V and 4 bases from J; junction bases left unmatched: 10. The DNA for the CDR3 is TGTGCCCGCCGGACAGGAGGAAGCTATGGCTACACCTTC. Encoded protein: CARRTGGSYGYTF.

This clone appeared a single time. The CDR3 DNA reads as TGTGCCTGGATAAGGCTCACCTCAGATACGCAGTATTTT. It specifies CAWIRLTSDTQYF. The V and J genes are TRBV30 and TRBJ2-3; D is ambiguous. Germline-derived CDR1 and CDR2 are GTSNPN and SVGIG (reference sequence). This CDR3 is 13 amino acids long. V was trimmed by 4 bases and J by 4 bases, leaving 12 bases between them.

The V gene is TRBV7-8, the J gene TRBJ2-7; no clear D. Trimming removed 5 bases from V and 0 bases from J, with 11 bases in between. The CDR3 consists of 14 residues. Germline V gene sequence: CDR1 SGHVS, CDR2 FQNEAQ. CDR3 coding DNA: TGTGCCAGCAGCCCAAGTAGCTTCTCCTACGAGCAGTACTTC. Its translation: CASSPSSFSYEQYF.